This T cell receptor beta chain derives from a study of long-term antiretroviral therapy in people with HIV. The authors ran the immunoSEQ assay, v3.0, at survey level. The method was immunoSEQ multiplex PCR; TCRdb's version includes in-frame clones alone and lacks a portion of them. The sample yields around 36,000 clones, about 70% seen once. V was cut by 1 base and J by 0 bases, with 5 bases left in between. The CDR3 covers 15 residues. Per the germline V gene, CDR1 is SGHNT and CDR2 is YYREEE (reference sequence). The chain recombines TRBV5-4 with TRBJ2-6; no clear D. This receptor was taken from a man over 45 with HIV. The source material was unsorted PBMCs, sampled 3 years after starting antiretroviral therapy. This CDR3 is CASSLKISGANVLTF. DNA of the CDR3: TGTGCCAGCAGCTTGAAAATCTCTGGGGCCAACGTCCTGACTTTC. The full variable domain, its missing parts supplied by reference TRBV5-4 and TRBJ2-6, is ETGVTQSPTHLIKTRGQQVTLRCSSQSGHNTVSWYQQALGQGPQFIFQYYREEENGRGNFPPRFSGLQFPNYSSELNVNALELDDSALYLCASSLKISGANVLTFGAGSRLTVL.